The present TCR beta chain was sequenced within a study of neurological immune-mediated disorders. V lost 5 bases and J lost 5; bases outside the gene matches: 12. Germline CDR1 reads SEHNR; CDR2 reads FQNEAQ (reference sequence). The CDR3 covers 17 residues. This clonotype was seen at least ten times. TCRdb ran MiXCR on the 5' RACE reads and lists one entry per CDR3 protein. The sample has 70,000 to 75,000 distinct CDR3 sequences; roughly 15% are singletons. Time point defined: longitudinal time-point 1 (baseline). Sequencing was done on a sample of PBMCs. This chain uses TRBV7-9 with TRBJ2-5, with 12 bases identical to TRBD2. The clonotype comes from a female donor with HTLV-1-associated myelopathy (HAM/TSP). The DNA for the CDR3 is TGTGCCAGCAGCCACCTAGCGGGGGGGCTGGGTCGGGAGACCCAGTACTTC. As protein: CASSHLAGGLGRETQYF.